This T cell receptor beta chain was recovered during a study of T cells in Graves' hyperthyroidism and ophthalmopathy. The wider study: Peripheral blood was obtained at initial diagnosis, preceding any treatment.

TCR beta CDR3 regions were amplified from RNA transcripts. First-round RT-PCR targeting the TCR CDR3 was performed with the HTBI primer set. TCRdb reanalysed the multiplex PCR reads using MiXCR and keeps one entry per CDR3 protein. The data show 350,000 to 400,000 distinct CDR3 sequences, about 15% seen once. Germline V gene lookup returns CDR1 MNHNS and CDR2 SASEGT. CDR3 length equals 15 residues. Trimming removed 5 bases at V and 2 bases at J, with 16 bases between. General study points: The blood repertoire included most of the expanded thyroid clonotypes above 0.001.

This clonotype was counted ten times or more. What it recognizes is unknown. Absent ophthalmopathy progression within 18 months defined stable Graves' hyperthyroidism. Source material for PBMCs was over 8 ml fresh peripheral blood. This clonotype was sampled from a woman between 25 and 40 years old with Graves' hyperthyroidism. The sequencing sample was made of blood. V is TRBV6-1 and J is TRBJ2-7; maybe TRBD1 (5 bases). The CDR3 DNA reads TGTGCCAGCAGTTATTCGGCAGGGCTCCCCTACGAGCAGTACTTC. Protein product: CASSYSAGLPYEQYF.